A selection of T cell receptor beta chains follows, all from one sample in a study of CD4 T cells in relation to SARS-CoV-2 and coronaviruses. For these TCRs, the target antigens are not known. Produced via immunoSEQ multiplex PCR; TCRdb's table is partial and in-frame only. The repertoire holds roughly 17,000 clones, with 70% to 85% as singletons. The sequencing input was CD4+ T cells from PBMCs, cultured in vitro. The receptor source for this set is a human donor in good health. The CDR3 runs from the conserved cysteine through the conserved F or W. The D gene is left open where the match is weak. Not all rows give a size; the values are once, few, many and, for expanded clones, a class.

D | J | V | size | DNA | CDR3
TRBD2 | TRBJ2-1 | TRBV5-1 | NA | TGCGCCAGCAGCTTCAGGGACTATTCTTCAGGTGAGCAGTTCTTC | CASSFRDYSSGEQFF
NA | TRBJ2-1 | TRBV27 | NA | TGTGCCAGCAGTCTAACACATCCAGGGCTCCAGCAGTTCTTC | CASSLTHPGLQQFF
TRBD2 | TRBJ2-1 | TRBV3-1/TRBV3-2 | once | TGTGCCAGCAGCCATGGAGCGGGAGGGCTCAATGAGCAGTTCTTC | CASSHGAGGLNEQFF
NA | TRBJ1-2 | TRBV7-9 | NA | TGTGCCAGCAGCTTAGGAGGCGCCAGCTCCTATGGCTACACCTTC | CASSLGGASSYGYTF
TRBD1 | TRBJ2-1 | TRBV6-4 | NA | TGTGCCAGCAGTGACTCGGGACAGGGGGCGACGGATGAGCAGTTCTTC | CASSDSGQGATDEQFF
TRBD2 | TRBJ2-2 | TRBV3-1/TRBV3-2 | NA | TGTGCCAGCAGCCATGGACTAGCGGGACGGACCGGGGAGCTGTTTTTT | CASSHGLAGRTGELFF
NA | TRBJ2-7 | TRBV4-1 | NA | TGCGCCAGCAGCCAAGTAAAAGGAACGAATGCCTACGAGCAGTACTTC | CASSQVKGTNAYEQYF
NA | TRBJ1-5 | TRBV12-5 | NA | TGTGCTAGTGGTTTGGTGCGGGACGGACAGCTTTATAGCAATCAGCCCCAGCATTTT | CASGLVRDGQLYSNQPQHF
NA | TRBJ2-7 | TRBV10-3 | NA | TGTGCCATCGGCAGGGAATCCTACGAGCAGTACTTC | CAIGRESYEQYF
TRBD2 | TRBJ2-1 | TRBV3-1/TRBV3-2 | NA | TGTGCCAGCAGGTCCCGGGGACTAGCGGGAGAATACGGTGAGCAGTTCTTC | CASRSRGLAGEYGEQFF
TRBD1 | TRBJ1-1 | TRBV5-5 | NA | TGTGCCAGCAGCGTCCGGGACAGGGTTATGGGCACTGAAGCTTTCTTT | CASSVRDRVMGTEAFF
TRBD2 | TRBJ2-5 | TRBV7-7 | medium-sized | TGTGCCAGCAGCGTCGGACTAGCGGGAGCCGAGACCCAGTACTTC | CASSVGLAGAETQYF
TRBD1 | TRBJ2-2 | TRBV24-1 | NA | TGTGCCACCAGTGATCTACCGGGACAGCAGAACACCGGGGAGCTGTTTTTT | CATSDLPGQQNTGELFF
NA | TRBJ1-2 | TRBV3-1/TRBV3-2 | few | TGTGCCAGCAGCCAGGGCTATGGCTACACCTTC | CASSQGYGYTF
NA | TRBJ1-1 | TRBV12-3/TRBV12-4 | NA | TGTGCCAGCAGTTTCTCCGGGGACACTGAAGCTTTCTTT | CASSFSGDTEAFF
NA | TRBJ1-1 | TRBV19 | once | TGTGCCAGTAGTTCACGGCTTACCCCGAAGCGCACTGAAGCTTTCTTT | CASSSRLTPKRTEAFF
TRBD1 | TRBJ1-2 | TRBV4-1 | NA | TGCGCCAGCAGCCAGACGGACAGGGCCTATGGCTACACCTTC | CASSQTDRAYGYTF
NA | TRBJ2-3 | TRBV4-2 | NA | TGTGCCAGCAGCCTCACTAGCACAGATACGCAGTATTTT | CASSLTSTDTQYF
TRBD2 | TRBJ2-7 | TRBV9 | NA | TGTGCCAGCAGCCCCAGACTAGCGACCTACGAGCAGTACTTC | CASSPRLATYEQYF
TRBD2 | TRBJ2-5 | TRBV5-4 | once | TGTGCCAGCAGCTTGAACGGTCTAGCGGGAGGGAAAGAGACCCAGTACTTC | CASSLNGLAGGKETQYF
TRBD1 | TRBJ1-1 | TRBV5-5 | NA | TGTGCCAGCAGCGCGGCTGTCGGGCGCACAGGGGATGGGAACACTGAAGCTTTCTTT | CASSAAVGRTGDGNTEAFF
NA | TRBJ1-1 | TRBV23-1 | NA | TGCGCCAGCAGTCAATCCCCTCAGCTCTCTGAAGCTTTCTTT | CASSQSPQLSEAFF
TRBD1 | TRBJ1-2 | TRBV18 | NA | TGTGCCAGCTCTCTCCTGACAGGGGACTCCAACGGCTACACCTTC | CASSLLTGDSNGYTF
NA | TRBJ1-2 | TRBV9 | once | TGTGCCAGCAGCGTAGGGTCTGGGGGCTACGGCTACACCTTC | CASSVGSGGYGYTF
TRBD2 | TRBJ2-3 | TRBV6-4 | NA | TGTGCCAGCAGTGAGAAAGCGGGAGGAAGCACAGATACGCAGTATTTT | CASSEKAGGSTDTQYF
NA | TRBJ1-1 | TRBV19 | NA | TGTGCCAGCATTAACAGGGTTCGAACTGAAGCTTTCTTT | CASINRVRTEAFF
NA | TRBJ2-1 | TRBV6-1 | NA | TGTGCCAGCAGTGAACAAAAACATGTCCCTAATGAGCAGTTCTTC | CASSEQKHVPNEQFF
TRBD1 | TRBJ2-2 | TRBV19 | NA | TGTGCCAGTAGGACCGGGACAGCGAACACCGGGGAGCTGTTTTTT | CASRTGTANTGELFF
TRBD2 | TRBJ2-7 | TRBV19 | NA | TGTGCCAGTAGTATAGCTAGCGGGAACTTCGAGCAGTACTTC | CASSIASGNFEQYF
NA | TRBJ1-2 | TRBV20-1 | NA | TGCAGTGCTGCTTCAATCTTGGGCTACACCTTC | CSAASILGYTF
NA | TRBJ2-7 | TRBV6-5 | NA | TGTGCCACCAAACGCCAGTCGACCACCTACGAGCAGTACTTC | CATKRQSTTYEQYF
NA | TRBJ1-2 | TRBV18 | NA | TGTGCCAGCTCACGAGAGGGTGGCTACACCTTC | CASSREGGYTF
NA | TRBJ2-7 | TRBV28 | NA | TGTGCCAGCAGCCGCCCGGGGGCATACGAGCAGTACTTC | CASSRPGAYEQYF
TRBD1 | TRBJ2-7 | TRBV19 | few | TGTGCCAGCAAAGACAGGGGGCGGAACTCCTACGAGCAGTACTTC | CASKDRGRNSYEQYF
NA | TRBJ1-2 | TRBV19 | NA | TGTGCCAGTAGGCAGAGGGGTTATGGCTACACCTTC | CASRQRGYGYTF
NA | TRBJ1-1 | TRBV12-3/TRBV12-4 | NA | TGTGCCAGCAGTTTAGACAGGGACACTGAAGCTTTCTTT | CASSLDRDTEAFF
NA | TRBJ2-4 | TRBV9 | NA | TGTGCCAGCAGCGTAGCATTAGGGGAGGACATTCAGTACTTC | CASSVALGEDIQYF
TRBD1 | TRBJ1-5 | TRBV7-9 | NA | TGTGCCAGCAGCAAGGTGACAGGGACCTCGAGGTATGGCAATCAGCCCCAGCATTTT | CASSKVTGTSRYGNQPQHF
NA | TRBJ2-1 | TRBV29-1 | NA | TGCAGCGTTGAAGGGGGGCATGGGGCACTCAATGAGCAGTTCTTC | CSVEGGHGALNEQFF
TRBD1 | TRBJ2-2 | TRBV11-3 | few | TGTGCCAGCAGCTACCGGACAGGAAACACCGGGGAGCTGTTTTTT | CASSYRTGNTGELFF
NA | TRBJ2-7 | TRBV4-2 | NA | TGTGCCAGCAGCCAAGATAATGAGGACGGATACGAGCAGTACTTC | CASSQDNEDGYEQYF
NA | TRBJ1-4 | TRBV5-1 | NA | TGCGCCAGCAGCTATGTGGGCGGTGGGAATGAAAAACTGTTTTTT | CASSYVGGGNEKLFF
NA | TRBJ2-3 | TRBV9 | NA | TGTGCCAGCAGCGTAGAAGACCGCGTCGGACCCGGCACAGATACGCAGTATTTT | CASSVEDRVGPGTDTQYF
TRBD2 | TRBJ2-5 | TRBV19 | NA | TGTGCCAGTAGTCCGGGACTAGCGGGACAAGAGACCCAGTACTTC | CASSPGLAGQETQYF
NA | TRBJ1-5 | TRBV6-5 | NA | TGTGCCAGCAGTTACAACAGCAATCAGCCCCAGCATTTT | CASSYNSNQPQHF
NA | TRBJ2-1 | TRBV9 | NA | TGTGCCAGCAGCGTAGGGGGGGACAGCAATGAGCAGTTCTTC | CASSVGGDSNEQFF
NA | TRBJ2-3 | TRBV5-4 | NA | TGTGCCAGCAGCCTCGTGGGTCGGGGCACAGATACGCAGTATTTT | CASSLVGRGTDTQYF
TRBD2 | TRBJ2-3 | TRBV19 | NA | TGTGCCAGTACAAACTTAGCGGGAGGCCAGCTTACGCAGTATTTT | CASTNLAGGQLTQYF
NA | TRBJ2-1 | TRBV5-5 | NA | TGTGCCAGCAGCTTGTCCTTAGAGCCCGGGGTCAATGAGCAGTTCTTC | CASSLSLEPGVNEQFF
TRBD1 | TRBJ2-7 | TRBV5-8 | large | TGTGCCAGCAGCTCGCCGGGACAGGGGTTTACCTACGAGCAGTACTTC | CASSSPGQGFTYEQYF
NA | TRBJ2-7 | TRBV5-4 | NA | TGTGCCAGCAGCTTGCAACCAATCTCCTACGAGCAGTACTTC | CASSLQPISYEQYF
TRBD1 | TRBJ2-7 | TRBV5-1 | NA | TGCGCCAGCAGCTTCGGGACAGGGGCGGTCCACGAGCAGTACTTC | CASSFGTGAVHEQYF
NA | TRBJ2-3 | TRBV14 | NA | TGTGCCAGCAGCCAAGTTTTGGCTTCGGATTATGTGGATACGCAGTATTTT | CASSQVLASDYVDTQYF
NA | TRBJ1-1 | TRBV9 | NA | TGTGCCAGCAGCCTTCGACAGAGGGCTTTCTTT | CASSLRQRAFF
TRBD2 | TRBJ2-3 | TRBV6-5 | once | TGTGCCAGCAGATCACTAGCGGGAGTGATGGATACGCAGTATTTT | CASRSLAGVMDTQYF
NA | TRBJ1-6 | TRBV7-9 | once | TGTGCCAGCAGCTTAGCCGGACTCTATAATTCACCCCTCCACTTT | CASSLAGLYNSPLHF
NA | TRBJ2-2 | TRBV5-4 | NA | TGTGCCAGCAGCTTTAGTCGCGGGACCGGGGAGCTGTTTTTT | CASSFSRGTGELFF
TRBD1 | TRBJ2-5 | TRBV5-5 | NA | TGTGCCAGCAGCTTACAGGGGGCTGAGGAGACCCAGTACTTC | CASSLQGAEETQYF
NA | TRBJ2-1 | TRBV6-7 | NA | TGTGCCAGCAGTTACCGGGTAGCCGTTCGGGAGCAGTTCTTC | CASSYRVAVREQFF
NA | TRBJ2-7 | TRBV5-1 | NA | TGCGCCAGCAGCTTGTCAGGGGGGGGTCGCGAGCAGTACTTC | CASSLSGGGREQYF